This TCR beta chain was retrieved from a study of T-cell memory formation after mild COVID-19. Study-level findings and limits: Contracting CD4+ clones were located mainly in CM and EM, and CD8+ clones in EMRA. What remained unconfirmed was the SARS-CoV-2 specificity of second-wave clones peaking on day 37.

5'RACE primed at constant segments yielded TCR alpha and TCR beta cDNA libraries bearing sample barcodes and UMIs. TCRdb recomputed calls from the 5' RACE reads with MiXCR, one row per CDR3 protein. In the table there are 200,000 to 250,000 distinct CDR3 sequences, 7.5% to 10% of which are singletons. This clonotype occurred many times. Antigen unknown. The CDR3 sequence is 16 residues long. Germline trimming cut 4 bases from V and 6 bases from J; bases unmatched to any gene: 10. Germline CDR1 is MGHRA and CDR2 is YSYEKL. This sequence joins TRBV4-1 and TRBJ1-5, with 9 bases fitting TRBD1. Sequenced sample: PBMCs or a T cell subset sorted from them (not recorded which). This receptor was taken from a man between 18 and 35 years old who had mild COVID-19 (a few samples of this study predate the infection). Cell type and time point are not known. This chain's CDR3 is CASSRTTGGQGQPQHF. For the CDR3, the DNA is TGCGCCAGCAGCCGTACCACAGGGGGCCAAGGTCAGCCCCAGCATTTT.